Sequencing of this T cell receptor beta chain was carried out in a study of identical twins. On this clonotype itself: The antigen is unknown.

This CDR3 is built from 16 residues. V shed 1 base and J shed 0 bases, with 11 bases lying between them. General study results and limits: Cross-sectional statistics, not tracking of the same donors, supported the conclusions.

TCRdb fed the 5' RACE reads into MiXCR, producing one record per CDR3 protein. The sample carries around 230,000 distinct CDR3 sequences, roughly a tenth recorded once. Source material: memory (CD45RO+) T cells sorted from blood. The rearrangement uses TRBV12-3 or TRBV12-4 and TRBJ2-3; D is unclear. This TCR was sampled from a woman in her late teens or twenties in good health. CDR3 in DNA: TGTGCCAGCAGTTTAGGGGCGGTCCAAAGCACAGATACGCAGTATTTT. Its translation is CASSLGAVQSTDTQYF.